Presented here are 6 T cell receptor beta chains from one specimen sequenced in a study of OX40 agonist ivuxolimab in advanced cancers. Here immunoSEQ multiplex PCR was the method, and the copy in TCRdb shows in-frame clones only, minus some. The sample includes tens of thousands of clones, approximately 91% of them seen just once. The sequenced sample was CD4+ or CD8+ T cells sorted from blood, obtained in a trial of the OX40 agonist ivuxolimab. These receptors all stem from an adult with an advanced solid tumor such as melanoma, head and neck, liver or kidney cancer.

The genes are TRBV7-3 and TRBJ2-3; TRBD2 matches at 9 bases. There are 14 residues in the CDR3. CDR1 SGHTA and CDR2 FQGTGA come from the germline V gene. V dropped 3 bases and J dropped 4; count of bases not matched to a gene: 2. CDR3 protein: CASSFAGGPDTQYF. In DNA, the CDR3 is TGTGCCAGCAGCTTTGCGGGAGGGCCAGATACGCAGTATTTT.

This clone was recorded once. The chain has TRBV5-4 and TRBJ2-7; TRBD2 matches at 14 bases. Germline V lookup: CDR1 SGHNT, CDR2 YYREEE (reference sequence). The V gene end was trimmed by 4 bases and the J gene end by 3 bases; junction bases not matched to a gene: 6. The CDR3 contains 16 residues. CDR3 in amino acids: CASSLIGTSGSYEQYF. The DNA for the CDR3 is TGTGCCAGCAGCCTGATTGGGACTAGCGGGAGCTACGAGCAGTACTTC.

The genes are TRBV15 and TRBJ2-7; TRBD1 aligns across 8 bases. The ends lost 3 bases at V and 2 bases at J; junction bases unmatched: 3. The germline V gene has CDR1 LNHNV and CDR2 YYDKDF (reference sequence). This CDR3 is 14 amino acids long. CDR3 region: CATSSDRGPYEQYF. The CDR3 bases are TGTGCCACCAGCAGCGACAGGGGTCCCTACGAGCAGTACTTC. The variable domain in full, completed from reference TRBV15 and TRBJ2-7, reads DAMVIQNPRYQVTQFGKPVTLSCSQTLNHNVMYWYQQKSSQAPKLLFHYYDKDFNNEADTPDNFQSRRPNTSFCFLDIRSPGLGDTAMYLCATSSDRGPYEQYFGPGTRLTVT.

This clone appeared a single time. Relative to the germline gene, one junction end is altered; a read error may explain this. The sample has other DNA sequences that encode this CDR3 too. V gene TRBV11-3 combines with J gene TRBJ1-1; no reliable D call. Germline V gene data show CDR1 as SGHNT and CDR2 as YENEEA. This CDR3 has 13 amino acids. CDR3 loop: CASSLNLNTEAFF. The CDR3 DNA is TGTGCCAGCAGCTTAAACCTGAACACTGAAGCCTTCTTT.

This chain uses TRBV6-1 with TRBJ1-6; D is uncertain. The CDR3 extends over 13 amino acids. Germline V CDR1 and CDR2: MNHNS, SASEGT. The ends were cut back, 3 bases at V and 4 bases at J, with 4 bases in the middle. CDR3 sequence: CASSETYNSPLHF. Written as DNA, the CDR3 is TGTGCCAGCAGTGAGACTTATAATTCACCCCTCCACTTT.

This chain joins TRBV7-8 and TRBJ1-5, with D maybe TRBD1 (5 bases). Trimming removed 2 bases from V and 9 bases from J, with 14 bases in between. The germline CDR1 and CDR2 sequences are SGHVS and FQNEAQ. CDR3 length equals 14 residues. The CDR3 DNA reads TGTGCCAGCAGCTTAACGACAGCCCGTCCGCCCCAGCATTTT. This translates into CASSLTTARPPQHF.